A selection of T cell receptor beta chains follows, all from one sample in a study of T-cell reconstitution after alpha-beta-depleted transplantation in children. TCRdb redid the calling of the PCR reads with MiXCR, one entry per CDR3 protein. The table lists approximately 1,000,000 distinct CDR3 sequences, about 31% of them singletons, with 28% in the top ten. The sample in question was PBMCs, mostly from graft donor cells, obtained 360 days after TCRalphabeta/CD19-depleted stem cell transplant. The receptors stem from a boy under three years old who had a stem cell transplant for SCID, so the T cells may come from the graft donor. Each CDR3 is given with its conserved first and last residue. D genes are given only for firm matches. Clone size, where shown, is once, few, many, or a class for clones that have expanded.

.	TRBV9	TRBJ2-5	few	CASSPPDQETQYF	TGTGCCAGCAGCCCGCCGGACCAAGAGACCCAGTACTTC
.	TRBV2	TRBJ1-4	few	CASSLITGLVF	TGTGCCAGCAGTTTAATCACAGGGCTAGTTTTT
.	TRBV13	TRBJ2-1	.	CASSDPSYNEQFF	TGTGCCAGCAGCGACCCTTCCTACAATGAGCAGTTCTTC
TRBD1	TRBV27	TRBJ2-7	.	CASSFSGTASYEQYF	TGTGCCAGCAGTTTTTCGGGGACAGCTTCCTACGAGCAGTACTTC
.	TRBV20-1	TRBJ2-1	.	CSARSAGQRYNEQFF	TGCAGTGCTAGATCAGCGGGACAACGCTACAATGAGCAGTTCTTC
TRBD2	TRBV20-1	TRBJ2-3	.	CSASNSGGTDTQYF	TGCAGTGCTAGTAATAGCGGGGGCACAGATACGCAGTATTTT
.	TRBV7-7	TRBJ2-1	few	CASSLAFGSNNEQFF	TGTGCCAGCAGCTTAGCGTTCGGCTCCAACAATGAGCAGTTCTTC
TRBD1	TRBV20-1	TRBJ1-6	.	CSAADRSSYNSPLHF	TGCAGTGCGGCGGACAGGAGCTCCTATAATTCACCCCTCCACTTT
.	TRBV12-3/TRBV12-4	TRBJ1-2	.	CASSFNVGQRNYGYTF	TGTGCCAGCAGTTTCAATGTCGGACAGAGAAACTATGGCTACACCTTC
.	TRBV7-3	TRBJ1-1	.	CASSVRARRPLGIMNTEAFF	TGTGCCAGCAGCGTCAGGGCCCGACGCCCGCTGGGGATCATGAACACTGAAGCTTTCTTT
.	TRBV4-3	TRBJ1-1	.	CASSQERTTGRAFF	TGCGCCAGCAGCCAAGAAAGGACAACGGGGCGGGCTTTCTTT
.	TRBV7-6	TRBJ1-4	.	CASSSLVNEKLFF	TGTGCCAGCAGCTCCTTGGTGAACGAAAAACTGTTTTTT
.	TRBV29-1	TRBJ2-4	.	CSVEVNRKNIQYF	TGCAGCGTTGAAGTTAACCGAAAAAACATTCAGTACTTC
TRBD2	TRBV5-1	TRBJ2-3	.	CASSIRTSGATDTQYF	TGCGCCAGCAGCATAAGGACTAGCGGGGCTACAGATACGCAGTATTTT
TRBD1	TRBV14	TRBJ2-1	few	CASSQGRDRCFF	TGTGCCAGCAGCCAAGGACGGGACAGATGCTTCTTC
.	TRBV29-1	TRBJ2-1	few	CSVEEGNEQFF	TGCAGCGTTGAAGAGGGAAATGAGCAGTTCTTC
TRBD1	TRBV27	TRBJ2-5	.	CASSFKGTAFQETQYF	TGTGCCAGCAGTTTCAAGGGGACAGCCTTTCAAGAGACCCAGTACTTC
TRBD1	TRBV29-1	TRBJ1-1	.	CSAEDRVGPAFF	TGCAGCGCCGAGGACAGGGTTGGGCCAGCTTTCTTT
TRBD1	TRBV6-5	TRBJ2-3	.	CASSYSNQGVRGTDTQYF	TGTGCCAGCAGTTACTCCAATCAGGGGGTTCGGGGCACAGATACGCAGTATTTT
TRBD2	TRBV27	TRBJ2-1	.	CASSFSPVGSGGVDEQFF	TGTGCCAGCAGTTTTTCCCCGGTTGGTAGCGGGGGGGTAGATGAGCAGTTCTTC
TRBD2	TRBV4-2	TRBJ2-2	.	CASSHLNLAGENTGELFF	TGTGCCAGCAGCCATCTTAACCTAGCGGGGGAGAACACCGGGGAGCTGTTTTTT
.	TRBV6-2/TRBV6-3	TRBJ2-2	.	CASARLSNTGELFF	TGTGCCAGTGCTCGGTTATCGAACACCGGGGAGCTGTTTTTT
.	TRBV5-1	TRBJ1-1	.	CASRLEGIHTEAFF	TGCGCCAGCAGACTGGAAGGGATTCACACTGAAGCTTTCTTT
.	TRBV18	TRBJ2-1	.	CASSRGHSSYNEQFF	TGTGCCAGCTCCCGCGGCCATAGCTCCTACAATGAGCAGTTCTTC
.	TRBV5-1	TRBJ1-2	.	CASRPGEGYGYTF	TGCGCCAGCAGGCCAGGGGAAGGCTATGGCTACACCTTC
TRBD1	TRBV20-1	TRBJ2-7	few	CSARGTGRGYEQYF	TGCAGTGCTAGGGGGACAGGTCGGGGCTACGAGCAGTACTTC
TRBD2	TRBV7-6	TRBJ2-1	few	CASSVYPRGRGNEQFF	TGTGCCAGCAGCGTATACCCTAGAGGGCGGGGGAATGAGCAGTTCTTC
.	TRBV6-2/TRBV6-3	TRBJ2-4	.	CASSPEPRNIQYF	TGTGCCAGCAGTCCCGAGCCGAGAAACATTCAGTACTTC
.	TRBV7-6	TRBJ2-3	.	CASSFGLPMSTDTQYF	TGTGCCAGCAGCTTTGGCCTACCTATGAGCACAGATACGCAGTATTTT
.	TRBV12-3/TRBV12-4	TRBJ1-6	few	CASSPGTRDNSPLHF	TGTGCCAGCAGCCCTGGGACCCGCGACAATTCACCCCTCCACTTT
.	TRBV10-3	TRBJ2-7	.	CAVKKRTDYEQYF	TGTGCCGTCAAAAAACGTACGGACTACGAGCAGTACTTC
TRBD1	TRBV7-2	TRBJ2-7	.	CASSLRQGLSYEQYF	TGTGCCAGCAGCTTAAGACAGGGGTTATCCTACGAGCAGTACTTC
.	TRBV5-5	TRBJ1-6	few	CASSPLWTKIRSPLHF	TGTGCCAGCAGCCCCCTTTGGACGAAAATCCGTTCACCCCTCCACTTT
TRBD2	TRBV11-2	TRBJ2-5	few	CASSILRTSGGTQYF	TGTGCCAGCAGCATCCTTCGGACTAGCGGAGGTACCCAGTACTTC
.	TRBV12-3/TRBV12-4	TRBJ1-2	.	CASSLQVTYGYTF	TGTGCCAGCAGTTTACAAGTGACCTATGGCTACACCTTC
TRBD2	TRBV6-1	TRBJ2-3	.	CASRGPGRGVTDTQYF	TGTGCCAGCAGAGGGCCGGGCCGGGGGGTCACAGATACGCAGTATTTT
.	TRBV4-2	TRBJ2-7	.	CASSQERLDLYEQYF	TGTGCCAGCAGCCAAGAGAGGTTAGATCTGTACGAGCAGTACTTC
.	TRBV5-4	TRBJ2-7	.	CASSLGGQRGEQYF	TGTGCCAGCAGCTTAGGAGGACAAAGGGGCGAGCAGTACTTC
.	TRBV6-5	TRBJ1-2	few	CASSYSRQSNYGYTF	TGTGCCAGCAGTTACTCGAGACAGTCTAACTATGGCTACACCTTC
.	TRBV3-1	TRBJ2-4	few	CASSRGGAQNIQYF	TGTGCCAGCAGCCGGGGCGGGGCCCAAAACATTCAGTACTTC